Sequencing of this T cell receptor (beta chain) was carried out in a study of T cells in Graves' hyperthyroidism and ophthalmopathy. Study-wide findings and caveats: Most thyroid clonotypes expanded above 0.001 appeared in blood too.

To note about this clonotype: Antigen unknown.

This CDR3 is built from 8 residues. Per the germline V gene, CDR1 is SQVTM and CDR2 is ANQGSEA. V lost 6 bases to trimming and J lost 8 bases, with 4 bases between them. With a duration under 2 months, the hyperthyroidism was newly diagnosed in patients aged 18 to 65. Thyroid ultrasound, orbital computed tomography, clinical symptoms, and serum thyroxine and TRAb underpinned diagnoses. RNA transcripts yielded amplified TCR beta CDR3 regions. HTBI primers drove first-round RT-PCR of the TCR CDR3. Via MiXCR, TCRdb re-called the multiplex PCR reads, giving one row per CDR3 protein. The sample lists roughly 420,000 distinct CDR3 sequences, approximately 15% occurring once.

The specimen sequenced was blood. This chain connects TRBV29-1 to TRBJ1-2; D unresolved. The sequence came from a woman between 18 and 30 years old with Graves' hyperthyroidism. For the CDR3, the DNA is TGCAGCGTCGGGGGCTACACCTTC. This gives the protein CSVGGYTF.